A single sample is the source of the 32 T cell receptor beta chains below, sequenced in a study of T cell responses to AZD1222 COVID-19 vaccine. TCRdb keeps only in-frame clones here, not all; method: immunoSEQ multiplex PCR. The sample includes roughly 80,000 clones, 88% of them seen just once. Sequencing was performed on peripheral blood, taken on day 0 of MenACWY control vaccination. The receptors stem from an adult in good health.

The chain is built from TRBV9 and TRBJ2-7; D is unresolved. Germline CDR1 is SGDLS and CDR2 is YYNGEE. The V and J ends lost 0 bases and 3 bases respectively, with 10 bases between them. This CDR3 comprises 14 residues. The CDR3 nucleotides read TGTGCCAGCAGCGTAGCGACGGAAAACTACGAGCAGTACTTC. Amino acid sequence: CASSVATENYEQYF.

This chain joins TRBV6-5 and TRBJ2-7, with D perhaps TRBD1 (5 bases). CDR1 and CDR2 (germline): MNHEY, SVGAGI. The V and J ends lost 5 bases and 2 bases respectively, with 16 bases between them. The CDR3 totals 15 residues. CDR3 nucleotides: TGTGCCAGCAGTCGACAGCTCTTCAGTACCTACGAGCAGTACTTC. Protein: CASSRQLFSTYEQYF.

The chain links TRBV24-1 to TRBJ2-3; D call uncertain. Germline V lookup: CDR1 KGHDR, CDR2 SFDVKD. The V and J ends lost 4 bases and 6 bases respectively, with 25 bases between them. This CDR3 comprises 18 residues. The CDR3 spells CATSDRGGNLGRWDTQYF. The CDR3 coding sequence is TGTGCCACCAGTGACCGAGGTGGGAACCTCGGTAGATGGGATACGCAGTATTTT.

This rearrangement joins TRBV28 to TRBJ2-5; TRBD2 is a possible D gene (5 bases). The CDR3 runs to 15 residues. V lost 7 bases and J 2 bases, leaving 17 bases between the germline ends. From germline, CDR1 is MDHEN and CDR2 SYDVKM. CDR3: CASTGAGERQETQYF. DNA for the CDR3: TGTGCCAGCACCGGAGCTGGGGAGAGACAAGAGACCCAGTACTTC.

The chain has TRBV27 and TRBJ1-1; D remains unclear. CDR3 length equals 12 residues. The germline V gene has CDR1 MNHEY and CDR2 SMNVEV (reference sequence). Trimming removed 6 bases at V and 4 bases at J, with 9 bases between. CDR3 DNA sequence: TGTGCCAGCAGAACCGGTGGCACTGAAGCTTTCTTT. Amino acids: CASRTGGTEAFF.

The V and J genes are TRBV14 and TRBJ2-2; tentative D call: TRBD1 (5 bases). Trimming removed 0 bases at V and 7 bases at J, with 15 bases between. From germline, CDR1 is SGHDN and CDR2 FVKESK. This CDR3 is 16 amino acids long. The CDR3, as DNA: TGTGCCAGCAGCCAAGACAGGGTATCGGGCTTCGGGGAGCTGTTTTTT. This translates into CASSQDRVSGFGELFF.

The genes are TRBV28 and TRBJ1-1; D is unclear. Trimming left V 3 bases short and J 1 base short, with 9 bases between. The germline V gene has CDR1 MDHEN and CDR2 SYDVKM. The CDR3 spans 14 residues. Here the CDR3 DNA reads TGTGCCAGCAGTTTTGCGGGTGGGAACACTGAAGCTTTCTTT. The encoded protein is CASSFAGGNTEAFF.

The CDR3 coding sequence is TGCACCAGCGGCCGGGACCCGAGGAACTATGGCTACACCTTC. Translating it yields CTSGRDPRNYGYTF. The rearrangement uses TRBV1 and TRBJ1-2. TRBV1 is a recognized pseudogene. This CDR3 is built from 14 residues.

In this sample, this clone turned up once. The rearrangement links TRBV7-2 to TRBJ2-5; D gene unclear. This CDR3 is 13 amino acids long. V dropped 2 bases and J dropped 2 bases, with 6 bases sitting between them. Germline-derived CDR1 and CDR2 are SGHTA and FQGNSA. The CDR3 spells CASSLTRQETQYF. The CDR3 nucleotides read TGTGCCAGCAGCTTAACGAGACAAGAGACCCAGTACTTC.

The CDR3 protein is CASSIETPPAEQFF. The CDR3 coding sequence is TGTGCCAGTAGTATTGAGACGCCACCTGCGGAGCAGTTCTTC. V usage is TRBV19 and J usage is TRBJ2-1, with unresolved D. Germline CDR1 and CDR2: LNHDA and SQIVND (reference sequence). The germline V and J ends were trimmed by 3 bases and 10 bases, with 16 bases remaining between them. This CDR3 has 14 residues.

This clone has only a few counts. The rearrangement uses TRBV30 and TRBJ2-3; tentative D call: TRBD2 (6 bases). V lost 1 base and J lost 0, with 8 bases in between. Looked up from germline, CDR1 is GTSNPN and CDR2 is SVGIG (reference sequence). This CDR3 is 14 amino acids long. CDR3: CAWSGGTSTDTQYF. The DNA for the CDR3 is TGTGCCTGGAGTGGGGGGACTAGCACAGATACGCAGTATTTT.

The chain employs TRBV28 and TRBJ2-7; D tentatively reads TRBD1 or TRBD2 (5 bases each). Germline lookup yields CDR1 MDHEN and CDR2 SYDVKM. Between the trimmed V and J ends, which lost 7 bases and 3 bases, there was a span of 16 bases. CDR3 length: 14 amino acids. The CDR3 bases are TGTGCCAGCACCAAAGGGGACCCTTTCTACGAGCAGTACTTC. The encoded protein is CASTKGDPFYEQYF.

The rearrangement joins TRBV28 to TRBJ1-6, with 7 nucleotides matching TRBD1. Germline CDR1 reads MDHEN; CDR2 reads SYDVKM. This CDR3 is built from 16 residues. V was pared by 3 bases and J by 8 bases, with 10 bases of the junction left unmatched. CDR3 protein: CASSFSAGQIHSPLHF. The CDR3, as DNA: TGTGCCAGCAGTTTCTCCGCGGGACAGATTCATTCACCCCTCCACTTT.

The CDR3 DNA reads TGTGCCAGCTCACCAGGACAGGGGGACAATACTGAAGCTTTCTTT. It yields the protein CASSPGQGDNTEAFF. The chain carries TRBV18 and TRBJ1-1; TRBD1 agrees at 10 bases. Germline values: CDR1 KGHSH, CDR2 LQKENI. The junction had 5 bases not matched to a gene; V was cut back by 2 bases and J by 5 bases. The CDR3 is made up of 15 amino acids.

The gene calls are TRBV30 and TRBJ2-1; the match to TRBD2 covers 7 bases. From germline, CDR1 is GTSNPN and CDR2 SVGIG (reference sequence). J lost 13 bases, V lost 0 bases, and 3 bases had no gene match. This CDR3 is 11 amino acids long. The CDR3 bases are TGTGCCTGGAGTGTACCTAGCGGACAGTTCTTC. Translated, it gives CAWSVPSGQFF.

The chain has TRBV24-1 and TRBJ1-5; unclear D gene. Germline assignment: CDR1 KGHDR and CDR2 SFDVKD. The CDR3 spans 13 residues. V lost 0 bases, J lost 9 bases, and 8 bases lay in between. The CDR3 DNA follows: TGTGCCACCAGTGATTTGGGCGGCTGGCCCCAGCATTTT. It specifies CATSDLGGWPQHF.

This clone was seen once. Here the CDR3 reads CASISAGENTGELFF. Here the CDR3 DNA reads TGTGCCAGCATTAGCGCAGGGGAGAACACCGGGGAGCTGTTTTTT. This chain links TRBV28 with TRBJ2-2; possible D gene TRBD1, 6 bases. Trimming took 7 bases from V and 1 from J, leaving 13 bases between them. Germline-derived CDR1 and CDR2 are MDHEN and SYDVKM. CDR3 size: 15 residues.

The J gene is TRBJ2-1, the V gene TRBV19, with D unresolved. Germline CDR1 is LNHDA and CDR2 is SQIVND (reference sequence). Trimming shortened V by 4 bases and J by 5 bases, and 9 bases separated the two germline ends. CDR3 length equals 13 residues. The CDR3 is CASSKGSNNEQFF. The CDR3 nucleotides read TGTGCCAGTAGTAAGGGATCGAACAATGAGCAGTTCTTC.

The V call is TRBV3-1 (or the pseudogene TRBV3-2), the J call TRBJ1-5; no reliable D call. The germline V and J ends were trimmed by 1 base and 9 bases, with 4 bases remaining between them. The CDR3 has 11 residues. Germline assignment: CDR1 LGHDT and CDR2 YNNKEL (reference sequence). CDR3 nucleotide sequence: TGTGCCAGCAGCCAAGGAGGGCCCCAGCATTTT. Amino acids: CASSQGGPQHF.

The chain combines TRBV7-9 with TRBJ2-7; TRBD1 aligns across 11 bases. Germline-derived CDR1 and CDR2 are SEHNR and FQNEAQ (reference sequence). The ends lost 3 bases at V and 4 bases at J; junction bases unmatched: 8. The CDR3 consists of 16 residues. The CDR3 bases are TGTGCCAGCAGCTTCCGTGCCGGGACAGGGGGATACGAGCAGTACTTC. This gives the protein CASSFRAGTGGYEQYF. Supplemented by reference TRBV7-9 and TRBJ2-7, the full variable domain reads DTGVSQNPRHKITKRGQNVTFRCDPISEHNRLYWYRQTLGQGPEFLTYFQNEAQLEKSRLLSDRFSAERPKGSFSTLEIQRTEQGDSAMYLCASSFRAGTGGYEQYFGPGTRLTVT.

The chain joins TRBV19 to TRBJ1-1; the D is unclear. Germline V gene data show CDR1 as LNHDA and CDR2 as SQIVND (reference sequence). The CDR3 sequence is 14 residues long. Deletions cut 7 bases from V and 2 bases from J, with 14 bases between. Here the CDR3 reads CASNKDRLNTEAFF. The CDR3 DNA sequence: TGTGCCAGTAATAAGGATAGGCTAAACACTGAAGCTTTCTTT.

The chain has TRBV28 and TRBJ2-4; 8 nucleotides agree with TRBD1. The CDR3 is 12 amino acids. Germline trimming cut 9 bases from V and 7 bases from J; bases unmatched to any gene: 5. Germline V gene data show CDR1 as MDHEN and CDR2 as SYDVKM. CDR3 region: CASAGQVNIQYF. DNA of the CDR3: TGTGCCAGTGCGGGACAGGTGAACATTCAGTACTTC.

The rearrangement links TRBV29-1 to TRBJ2-7, with 7 bases lining up with TRBD1. Germline V CDR1 and CDR2: SQVTM, ANQGSEA. The CDR3 totals 13 residues. J was trimmed by 4 bases and V by 6 bases; bases with no gene match: 9. CDR3: CSVATGTAYEQYF. DNA for the CDR3: TGCAGCGTCGCTACCGGGACAGCATACGAGCAGTACTTC.

V is TRBV6-1 and J is TRBJ1-6; D not certain. The V gene lost 0 bases and the J gene lost 9 bases, with 15 bases spanning the gap. The CDR3 has 16 residues. Looked up from germline, CDR1 is MNHNS and CDR2 is SASEGT. The CDR3 spells CASSEALTPGSSPLHF. DNA for the CDR3: TGTGCCAGCAGTGAAGCCCTGACACCAGGAAGTTCACCCCTCCACTTT.

As DNA, the CDR3 is TGTGCCAGCAGCTTAGTTGGAGCGAAACCTGAAGCTTTCTTT. Its protein product is CASSLVGAKPEAFF. The V gene is TRBV5-6, the J gene TRBJ1-1, with D hard to call. CDR3 size: 14 residues. Looked up from germline, CDR1 is SGHDT and CDR2 is YYEEEE. The V gene lost 2 bases and the J gene lost 6 bases, with 14 bases spanning the gap.

The chain is built from TRBV10-3 and TRBJ2-4; possibly TRBD2 for D (6 bases). V lost 8 bases to trimming and J lost 3 bases, with 26 bases between them. The length of the CDR3 is 18 residues. Germline CDR1 ENHRY, CDR2 SYGVKD. The CDR3 nucleotides read TGTGCCATCGGGGAGATGCCCGCCACCGGCGGGGACAAAAACATTCAGTACTTC. It is translated as CAIGEMPATGGDKNIQYF.

V is TRBV3-1 (or the pseudogene TRBV3-2) and J is TRBJ2-7, with TRBD1 matching 10 bases. J lost 3 bases, V lost 4 bases, and 6 bases had no gene match. This CDR3 region has 15 residues. Germline-derived CDR1 and CDR2 are LGHDT and YNNKEL (reference sequence). The DNA for the CDR3 is TGTGCCAGCAGCCGCCCGGGACAGGGGTACTACGAGCAGTACTTC. Translated: CASSRPGQGYYEQYF.

V usage is TRBV15 and J usage is TRBJ2-7; no reliable D call. CDR3 length: 13 residues. CDR1 LNHNV and CDR2 YYDKDF come from the germline V gene (reference sequence). Trimming shortened V by 0 bases and J by 2 bases, and 5 bases separated the two germline ends. The CDR3 reads CATSRDPPYEQYF. In DNA form, the CDR3 reads TGTGCCACCAGCAGAGATCCCCCCTACGAGCAGTACTTC.

Here the CDR3 reads CASSVQGGSYEQYF. As DNA, the CDR3 is TGTGCCAGCAGCGTCCAAGGGGGCTCCTACGAGCAGTACTTC. The V call is TRBV9, the J call TRBJ2-7, with D possibly being TRBD1 (6 bases). The CDR3 is 14 residues long. Trimming pared 2 bases from V and 0 bases from J, leaving 9 bases between. CDR1 and CDR2 from the germline V gene are SGDLS and YYNGEE.

This chain uses TRBV18 with TRBJ2-7, with 7 bases fitting TRBD1. The trim removed 5 bases at V and 1 base at J, leaving 14 bases unmatched. The CDR3 contains 17 residues. CDR1 is KGHSH, CDR2 LQKENI, per germline. The CDR3 reads CASSSGHRTGSSYEQYF. The CDR3 region has the DNA TGTGCCAGCTCATCCGGGCACCGGACAGGCTCGTCCTACGAGCAGTACTTC.

The chain is built from TRBV7-3 and TRBJ2-2; 7 bases align to TRBD2. The trim removed 3 bases at V and 1 base at J, leaving 5 bases unmatched. This CDR3 is built from 16 residues. Germline loops: CDR1 SGHTA, CDR2 FQGTGA. CDR3 region: CASSLMVAGNTGELFF. DNA for the CDR3: TGTGCCAGCAGCTTGATGGTAGCGGGGAACACCGGGGAGCTGTTTTTT. Complete variable domain (other parts from reference TRBV7-3 and TRBJ2-2): GAGVSQTPSNKVTEKGKYVELRCDPISGHTALYWYRQSLGQGPEFLIYFQGTGAADDSGLPNDRFFAVRPEGSVSTLKIQRTERGDSAVYLCASSLMVAGNTGELFFGEGSRLTVL.

The CDR3 bases are TGTGCCAGCAGGCCTACAGGGCGTGGCGAAAAACTGTTTTTT. Translated, it gives CASRPTGRGEKLFF. The V and J genes are TRBV28 and TRBJ1-4, with D maybe TRBD1 (6 bases). CDR3 length: 14 amino acids. Germline CDR1 MDHEN, CDR2 SYDVKM. Trimming took off 6 bases at V and 8 bases at J, with 16 bases between the two ends.